Listed below are T cell receptor beta chains from one sample, sequenced in a study of PD-L1 blockade in urothelial cancer. The repertoire was sequenced with immunoSEQ multiplex PCR; TCRdb's copy has only in-frame clones and lacks some. The sample records about 87,000 clones, more than 80% being singletons. The starting material was PBMCs, obtained around atezolizumab (anti-PD-L1) treatment. The receptors were gathered from a woman of 80 years or more with urothelial cancer. CDR3s include the opening cysteine and the closing phenylalanine or tryptophan. The D gene is left open where the match is weak. Size values are once, few and many counts, or a class for expanded clones, and some rows have none.

d_call,clone_size,j_call,v_call,cdr3_nt,cdr3_aa
.,.,TRBJ1-2,TRBV28,TGTGCCACCTACAGAAGGACTAACTATGGCTACACCTTC,CATYRRTNYGYTF
.,.,TRBJ1-2,TRBV30,TGTGCCTGGACTCAAGGAGGGGATGGCTATGGCTACACCTTC,CAWTQGGDGYGYTF
.,.,TRBJ2-5,TRBV19,TGTGCCAGTAGTATAGACCTCCAAGAGACCCAGTACTTC,CASSIDLQETQYF
TRBD2,.,TRBJ2-1,TRBV7-2,TGTGCCAGCAGCCCCCCCAGCGGGGGGGGTGAGCAGTTCTTC,CASSPPSGGGEQFF
.,once,TRBJ2-1,TRBV19,TGTGCCAGTACCAAAGGTAGCGAGTACGGTGAGCAGTTCTTC,CASTKGSEYGEQFF
TRBD2,.,TRBJ2-1,TRBV7-2,TGTGCCAGCAGGCTAGCGGGAATCTCCTACAATGAGCAGTTCTTC,CASRLAGISYNEQFF
.,.,TRBJ2-5,TRBV14,TGTGCCAGCAGCCAAGATCTCAACAGACGACAAGAGACCCAGTACTTC,CASSQDLNRRQETQYF
.,.,TRBJ2-7,TRBV9,TGTGCCAGCAGCGTAGCCGGGAGTGATTACGAGCAGTACTTC,CASSVAGSDYEQYF
.,.,TRBJ2-5,TRBV5-6,TGTGCCAGCAGCTCCTGGGGCAAAGAGACCCAGTACTTC,CASSSWGKETQYF
.,.,TRBJ1-2,TRBV5-1,TGCGCCAGCAGCCCGGACACAACCAACTATGGCTACACCTTC,CASSPDTTNYGYTF
TRBD2,.,TRBJ2-7,TRBV9,TGTGCCAGCTGGGGGGGACTAGCGGGAGGCTACGAGCAGTACTTC,CASWGGLAGGYEQYF
TRBD2,few,TRBJ2-7,TRBV10-2,TGCGCCAGCAGGGAGGCGACTAGCGGGAGCTACGAGCAGTACTTC,CASREATSGSYEQYF
.,.,TRBJ1-2,TRBV13,TGTGCCAGCAGCTTAGCTGGACTACAAAACTATGGCTACACCTTC,CASSLAGLQNYGYTF
.,once,TRBJ2-6,TRBV28,TGTGCCAGCAGCCTACTCGGGGAATTACAATACTCTGGGGCCAACGTCCTGACTTTC,CASSLLGELQYSGANVLTF
.,.,TRBJ2-2,TRBV5-4,TGTGCCAGCAGCTTGGGAGGGAACACCGGGGAGCTGTTTTTT,CASSLGGNTGELFF
TRBD1,.,TRBJ1-2,TRBV7-9,TGTGCCAGCAGCGCCGGACAGGGGAACTATGGCTACACCTTC,CASSAGQGNYGYTF
.,.,TRBJ1-2,TRBV5-1,TGCGCCAGCAGCTTGGAAGGCGGAGAGGCCTATGGCTACACCTTC,CASSLEGGEAYGYTF
TRBD2,once,TRBJ2-1,TRBV18,TGTGCCAGCTCACCGGGGACTAGCGGGGGCTTTGAGCAGTTCTTC,CASSPGTSGGFEQFF
.,once,TRBJ2-7,TRBV9,TGTGCCAGCAGCACCGCCGGGTACTCCTACGAGCAGTACTTC,CASSTAGYSYEQYF
TRBD1,.,TRBJ1-1,TRBV5-1,TGCGCCAGCAGCCCGCTTGGGGGGGACAGGGCCACTGAAGCTTTCTTT,CASSPLGGDRATEAFF
.,.,TRBJ1-2,TRBV29-1,TGCAGCGCCGACGCCCAGGGATCTGGAGGCTACACCTTC,CSADAQGSGGYTF
.,.,TRBJ2-5,TRBV10-2,TGCGCCAGCAGTGATACCCGGCACGGGTCCCAGTACTTC,CASSDTRHGSQYF
TRBD2,.,TRBJ2-5,TRBV5-1,TGCGCCAGCAGCTTGGCCAGTCTTGTGCCTAGCGGTGGTCGGCCCCAGTACTTC,CASSLASLVPSGGRPQYF
TRBD1,.,TRBJ1-2,TRBV28,TGTGCCAGCACTTTACCCGGGACAGGGAGAGGCTACACCTTC,CASTLPGTGRGYTF
TRBD2,.,TRBJ2-1,TRBV5-4,TGTGCCAGCAGCGCGAGCGGGAGGTCCTACAATGAGCAGTTCTTC,CASSASGRSYNEQFF
.,.,TRBJ2-7,TRBV4-1,TGCGCCAGCAGCCCAAACGGGGAGGTCTACGAGCAGTACTTC,CASSPNGEVYEQYF
.,few,TRBJ2-1,TRBV2,TGTGCCAGCAGTGCCCTAGTCAATGAGCAGTTCTTC,CASSALVNEQFF
TRBD2,.,TRBJ2-3,TRBV4-2,TGTGCCAGCAGCCAAGATTGGAGCGGGAGTGGAGATACGCAGTATTTT,CASSQDWSGSGDTQYF
TRBD2,once,TRBJ2-5,TRBV6-1,TGTGCCAGCAGTGGTTCGCTAGCGGGAGAGACCCAGTACTTC,CASSGSLAGETQYF
TRBD1,once,TRBJ2-6,TRBV5-1,TGCGCCAGCAGCACCCCCGGGACAGGGACGTCTGGGGCCAACGTCCTGACTTTC,CASSTPGTGTSGANVLTF
TRBD2,.,TRBJ2-3,TRBV11-2,TGTGCCAGCAGCCCCCTGGGACTAGCGGGTAGCACAGATACGCAGTATTTT,CASSPLGLAGSTDTQYF
TRBD2,.,TRBJ2-1,TRBV27,TGTGCCAGCAGAACTAGCGGTATTTACAATGAGCAGTTCTTC,CASRTSGIYNEQFF
TRBD1,.,TRBJ1-5,TRBV6-1,TGTGCCAGCAGTGAAGGGGGGACAGTTAATCAGCCCCAGCATTTT,CASSEGGTVNQPQHF
TRBD2,.,TRBJ2-7,TRBV5-1,TGCGCCAGCAAACGGGGGGGGTTCTACGAGCAGTACTTC,CASKRGGFYEQYF
.,.,TRBJ2-7,TRBV23-1,TGCGCCAGCAGTCAATCGAAAGGGAGGGAGCAGTACTTC,CASSQSKGREQYF
.,.,TRBJ1-4,TRBV25-1,TGTGCCAGCAGTCCGCGGGACGGAACCAATGAAAAACTGTTTTTT,CASSPRDGTNEKLFF
.,.,TRBJ2-7,TRBV7-8,TGTGCCAGCAGCTTAGGCAGGGCAAATGGCGAGCAGTACTTC,CASSLGRANGEQYF
.,.,TRBJ1-3,TRBV9,TGTGCCAGCAGCTCCTACTGGGAGGGGCCCTCTGGAAACACCATATATTTT,CASSSYWEGPSGNTIYF
.,.,TRBJ2-4,TRBV27,TGTGCCAGCAGTTCCGGAAGACAGGCGACTACCAAAAACATTCAGTACTTC,CASSSGRQATTKNIQYF
TRBD1,.,TRBJ1-1,TRBV6-6,TGTGCCAGCAGACTGACAGGGGATAGCACTGAAGCTTTCTTT,CASRLTGDSTEAFF
.,.,TRBJ1-1,TRBV7-2,TGTGCCAGCAGCTTATTACAGAACACTGAAGCTTTCTTT,CASSLLQNTEAFF
TRBD2,.,TRBJ2-1,TRBV29-1,TGCAGCGAACGGACTAGCGGGAGGTACAATGAGCAGTTCTTC,CSERTSGRYNEQFF
.,.,TRBJ2-3,TRBV6-1,TGTGCCAGCAGGACGGGACACGCGGGGGCAGATACGCAGTATTTT,CASRTGHAGADTQYF
.,once,TRBJ2-1,TRBV2,TGTGCCAGCAGTATAAGCGACTTACGTCTAGGAGATGAGCAGTTCTTC,CASSISDLRLGDEQFF